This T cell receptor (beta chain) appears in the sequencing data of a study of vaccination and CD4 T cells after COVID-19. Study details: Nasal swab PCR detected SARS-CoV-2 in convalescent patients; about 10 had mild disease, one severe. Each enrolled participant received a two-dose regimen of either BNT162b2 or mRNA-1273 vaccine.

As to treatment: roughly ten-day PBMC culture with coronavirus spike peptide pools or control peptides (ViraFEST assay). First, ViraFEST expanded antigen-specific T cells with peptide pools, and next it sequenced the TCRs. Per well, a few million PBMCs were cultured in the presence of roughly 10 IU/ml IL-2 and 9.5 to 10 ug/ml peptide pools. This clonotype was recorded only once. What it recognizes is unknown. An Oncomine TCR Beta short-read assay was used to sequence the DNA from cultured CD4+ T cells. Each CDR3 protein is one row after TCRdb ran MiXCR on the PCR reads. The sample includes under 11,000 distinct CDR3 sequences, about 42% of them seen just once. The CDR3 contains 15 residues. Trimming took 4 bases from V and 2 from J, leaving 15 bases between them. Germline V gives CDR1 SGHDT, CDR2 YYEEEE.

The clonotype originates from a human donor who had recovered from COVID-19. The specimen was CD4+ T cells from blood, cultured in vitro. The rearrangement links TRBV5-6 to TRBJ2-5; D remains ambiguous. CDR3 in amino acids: CASSNQALRQETQYF. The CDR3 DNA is TGTGCCAGCAGCAATCAGGCACTAAGACAAGAGACCCAGTACTTC.